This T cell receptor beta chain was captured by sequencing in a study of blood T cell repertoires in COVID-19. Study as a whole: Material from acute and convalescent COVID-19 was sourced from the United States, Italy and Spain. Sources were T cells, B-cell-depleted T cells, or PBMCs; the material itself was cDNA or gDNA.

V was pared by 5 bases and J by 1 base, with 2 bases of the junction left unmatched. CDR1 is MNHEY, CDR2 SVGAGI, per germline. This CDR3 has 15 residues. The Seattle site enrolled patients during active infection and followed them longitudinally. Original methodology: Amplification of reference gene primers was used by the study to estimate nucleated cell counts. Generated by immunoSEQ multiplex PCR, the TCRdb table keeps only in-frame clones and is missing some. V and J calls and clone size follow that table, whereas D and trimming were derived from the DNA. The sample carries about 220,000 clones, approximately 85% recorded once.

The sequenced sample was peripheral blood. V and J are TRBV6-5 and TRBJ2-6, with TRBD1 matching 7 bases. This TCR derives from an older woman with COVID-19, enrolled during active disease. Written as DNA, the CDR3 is TGTGCCAGCAGTACACAGGGGTCTGGGGCCAACGTCCTGACTTTC. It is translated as CASSTQGSGANVLTF.